One TCR beta chain is described in this entry. Sequencing used immunoSEQ multiplex PCR; TCRdb keeps in-frame clones, though not all of them. The sample includes 350,000 to 500,000 clones, about 87% seen only once; the top ten take 0.8% to 0.9%. This CDR3 has 16 amino acids. Germline CDR1 and CDR2: MNHEY and SMNVEV (reference sequence). Trimming took 5 bases from V and 0 from J, leaving 14 bases between them. This record comes from a study of blood T cell repertoires in COVID-19. In the study overall: Sources were T cells, B-cell-depleted T cells, or PBMCs; the material itself was cDNA or gDNA.

The TCR comes from a man aged 18 to 35 with COVID-19, enrolled during active disease. Sequenced material: peripheral blood. This chain uses TRBV27 with TRBJ2-1; possibly TRBD2 for D (5 bases). CDR3 nucleotides: TGTGCCAGCAGTCCCCTGGCGGGCAACTCCTACAATGAGCAGTTCTTC. Translating it yields CASSPLAGNSYNEQFF.